Detailed here is one T cell receptor (beta chain). Possible read error: a much larger clone is one base away. The sample comes from a study of tumor-infiltrating lymphocytes in primary liver carcinoma. As for the study in general: Patients were both men and women, whose ages ran from 30 to 69 years.

The CDR3 contains 13 residues. Germline CDR1 is SGHNT and CDR2 is YYREEE (reference sequence). The authors made TCR beta cDNA from around 500 ng total RNA with a constant-region primer. The TCR beta library was amplified through three nested multiplex PCR rounds in a modified ARM-PCR procedure. Researchers ran the first two PCR rounds for ten to eleven cycles each with TRBV1-TRBV30 forward primers and a C-beta reverse primer. Via MiXCR, TCRdb re-called the multiplex PCR reads, giving one row per CDR3 protein. Counted here are roughly 100,000 distinct CDR3 sequences, 65% to 75% occurring once; the ten biggest clones make up roughly an eighth. Without any cell sorting, roughly 18-31 mg of bulk tissue yielded co-extracted RNA and DNA. Whichever tumor sample was examined, it had over 85% viable tumor cells.

The source of this sequence is a woman aged 55-70 years with primary liver carcinoma and hepatitis B virus infection. The chain links TRBV5-4 to TRBJ2-2; tentative D call: TRBD2 (5 bases). The specimen sequenced was liver tumor tissue from sampling region 2. Subset here: tumor region T2, inferior pole. CDR3 amino acids: CTSSFGNSGELFF. In DNA form, the CDR3 reads TGTACCAGCAGTTTCGGGAATTCCGGGGAGCTGTTTTTT.